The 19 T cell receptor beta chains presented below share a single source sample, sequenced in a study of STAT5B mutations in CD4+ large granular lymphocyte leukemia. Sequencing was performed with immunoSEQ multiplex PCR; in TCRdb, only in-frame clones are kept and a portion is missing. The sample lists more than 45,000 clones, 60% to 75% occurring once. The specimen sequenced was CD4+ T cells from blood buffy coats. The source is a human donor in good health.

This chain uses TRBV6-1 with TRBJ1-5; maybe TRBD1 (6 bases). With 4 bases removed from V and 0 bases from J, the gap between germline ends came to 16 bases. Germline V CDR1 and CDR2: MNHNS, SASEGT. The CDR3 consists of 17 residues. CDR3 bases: TGTGCCAGCAGTGGGCCGGGGAGGGGGGATAGCAATCAGCCCCAGCATTTT. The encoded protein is CASSGPGRGDSNQPQHF.

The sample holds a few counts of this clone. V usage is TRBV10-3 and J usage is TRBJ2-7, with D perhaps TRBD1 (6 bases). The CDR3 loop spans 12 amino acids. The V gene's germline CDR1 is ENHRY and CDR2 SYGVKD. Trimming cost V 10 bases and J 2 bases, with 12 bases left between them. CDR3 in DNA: TGTGCCACCCGGACAGTAACCTACGAGCAGTACTTC. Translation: CATRTVTYEQYF.

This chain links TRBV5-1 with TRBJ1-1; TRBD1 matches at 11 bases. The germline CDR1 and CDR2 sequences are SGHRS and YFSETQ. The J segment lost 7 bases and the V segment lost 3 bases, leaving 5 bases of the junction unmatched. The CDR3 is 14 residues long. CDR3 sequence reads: CASSWTGQGDEAFF. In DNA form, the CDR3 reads TGCGCCAGCAGCTGGACGGGACAGGGGGATGAAGCTTTCTTT.

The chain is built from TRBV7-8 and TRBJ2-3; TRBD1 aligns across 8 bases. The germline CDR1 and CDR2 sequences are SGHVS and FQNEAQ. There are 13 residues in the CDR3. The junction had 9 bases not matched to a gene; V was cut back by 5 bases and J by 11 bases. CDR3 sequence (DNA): TGTGCCAGCAGCCTCCTCGACAGGGGTGGGCAGTATTTT. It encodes CASSLLDRGGQYF.

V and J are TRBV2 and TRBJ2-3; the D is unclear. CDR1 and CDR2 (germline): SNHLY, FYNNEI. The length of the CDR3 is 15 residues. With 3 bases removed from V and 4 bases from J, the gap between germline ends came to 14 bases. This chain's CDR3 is CASSETDLRADTQYF. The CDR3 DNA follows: TGTGCCAGCAGTGAGACGGATCTAAGGGCAGATACGCAGTATTTT. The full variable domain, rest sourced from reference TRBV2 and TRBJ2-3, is EPEVTQTPSHQVTQMGQEVILRCVPISNHLYFYWYRQILGQKVEFLVSFYNNEISEKSEIFDDQFSVERPDGSNFTLKIRSTKLEDSAMYFCASSETDLRADTQYFGPGTRLTVL.

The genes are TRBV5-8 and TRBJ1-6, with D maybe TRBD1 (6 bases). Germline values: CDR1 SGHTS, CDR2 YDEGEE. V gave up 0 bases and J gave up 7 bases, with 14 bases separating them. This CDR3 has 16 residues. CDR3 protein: CASSLAWAGANSPLHF. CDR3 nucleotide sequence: TGTGCCAGCAGCTTGGCTTGGGCAGGGGCGAATTCACCCCTCCACTTT.

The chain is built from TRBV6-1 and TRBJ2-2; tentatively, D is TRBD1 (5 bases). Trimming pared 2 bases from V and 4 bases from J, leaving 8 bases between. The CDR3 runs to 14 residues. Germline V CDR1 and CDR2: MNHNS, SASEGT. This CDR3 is CASSEQGSTGELFF. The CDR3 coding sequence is TGTGCCAGCAGTGAACAGGGTTCCACCGGGGAGCTGTTTTTT.

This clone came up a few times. This CDR3 is CSVAFSNTEAFF. In DNA form, the CDR3 reads TGCAGCGTTGCCTTTTCGAACACTGAAGCTTTCTTT. J is TRBJ1-1 and V is TRBV29-1, with D unresolved. V was trimmed by 4 bases and J by 1 base, leaving 7 bases between them. Germline CDR1 SQVTM, CDR2 ANQGSEA. This CDR3 comprises 12 residues.

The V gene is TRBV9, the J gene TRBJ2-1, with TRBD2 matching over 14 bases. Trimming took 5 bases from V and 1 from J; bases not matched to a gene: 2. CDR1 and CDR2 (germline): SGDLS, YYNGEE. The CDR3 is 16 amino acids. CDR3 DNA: TGTGCCAGCAGTAGGACTAGCGGGGGGTCCTACAATGAGCAGTTCTTC. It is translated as CASSRTSGGSYNEQFF.

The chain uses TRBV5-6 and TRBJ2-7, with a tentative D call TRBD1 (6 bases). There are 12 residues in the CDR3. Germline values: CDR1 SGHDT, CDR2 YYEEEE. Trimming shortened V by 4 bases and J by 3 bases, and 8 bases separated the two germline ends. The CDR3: CASSLQGYEQYF. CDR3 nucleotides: TGTGCCAGCAGCCTACAGGGCTACGAGCAGTACTTC.

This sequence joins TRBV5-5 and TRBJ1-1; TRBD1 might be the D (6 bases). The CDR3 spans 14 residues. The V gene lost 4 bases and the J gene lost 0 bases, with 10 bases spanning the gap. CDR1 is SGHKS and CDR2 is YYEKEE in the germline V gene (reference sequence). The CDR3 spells CASSRGQMNTEAFF. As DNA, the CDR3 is TGTGCCAGCAGCCGAGGACAGATGAACACTGAAGCTTTCTTT. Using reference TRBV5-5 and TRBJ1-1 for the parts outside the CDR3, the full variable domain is DAGVTQSPTHLIKTRGQQVTLRCSPISGHKSVSWYQQVLGQGPQFIFQYYEKEERGRGNFPDRFSARQFPNYSSELNVNALLLGDSALYLCASSRGQMNTEAFFGQGTRLTVV.

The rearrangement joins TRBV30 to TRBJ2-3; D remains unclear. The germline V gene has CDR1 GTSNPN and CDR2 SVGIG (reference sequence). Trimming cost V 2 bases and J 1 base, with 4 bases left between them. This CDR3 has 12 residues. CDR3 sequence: CAWSPGTDTQYF. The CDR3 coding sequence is TGTGCCTGGAGTCCGGGCACAGATACGCAGTATTTT.

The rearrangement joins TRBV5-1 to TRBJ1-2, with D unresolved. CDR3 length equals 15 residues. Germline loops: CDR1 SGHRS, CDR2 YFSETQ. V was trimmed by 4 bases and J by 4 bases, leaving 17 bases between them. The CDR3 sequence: CASSTKVGVGYGYTF. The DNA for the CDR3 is TGCGCCAGCAGCACAAAAGTCGGGGTCGGCTATGGCTACACCTTC.

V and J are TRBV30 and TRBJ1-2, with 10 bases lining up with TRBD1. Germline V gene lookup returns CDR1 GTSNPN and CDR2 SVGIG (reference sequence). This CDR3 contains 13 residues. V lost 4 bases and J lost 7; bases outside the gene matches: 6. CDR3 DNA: TGTGCCTGGACCCGGGACAGGGGAGGTGGCTACACCTTC. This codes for CAWTRDRGGGYTF.

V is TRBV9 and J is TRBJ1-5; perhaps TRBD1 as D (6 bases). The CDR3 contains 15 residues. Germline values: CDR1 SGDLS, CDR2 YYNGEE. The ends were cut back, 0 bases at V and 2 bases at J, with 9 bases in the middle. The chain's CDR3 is CASSVDPGGNQPQHF. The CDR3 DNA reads TGTGCCAGCAGCGTAGATCCAGGGGGCAATCAGCCCCAGCATTTT. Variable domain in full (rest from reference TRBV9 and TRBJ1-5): DSGVTQTPKHLITATGQRVTLRCSPRSGDLSVYWYQQSLDQGLQFLIQYYNGEERAKGNILERFSAQQFPDLHSELNLSSLELGDSALYFCASSVDPGGNQPQHFGDGTRLSIL.

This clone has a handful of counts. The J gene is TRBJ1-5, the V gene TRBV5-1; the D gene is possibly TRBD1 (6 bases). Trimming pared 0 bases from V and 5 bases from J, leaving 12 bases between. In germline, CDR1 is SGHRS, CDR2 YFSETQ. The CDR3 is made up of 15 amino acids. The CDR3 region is CASSLGTVYDQPQHF. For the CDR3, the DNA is TGCGCCAGCAGCTTGGGGACAGTGTATGATCAGCCCCAGCATTTT.

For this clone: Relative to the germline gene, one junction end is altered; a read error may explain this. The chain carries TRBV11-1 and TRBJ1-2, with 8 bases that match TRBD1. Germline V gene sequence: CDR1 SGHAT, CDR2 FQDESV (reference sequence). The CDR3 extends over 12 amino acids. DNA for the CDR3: TGTGCCAGCAGCTTAGGACAGGGGAGAATCTCCTTC. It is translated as CASSLGQGRISF.

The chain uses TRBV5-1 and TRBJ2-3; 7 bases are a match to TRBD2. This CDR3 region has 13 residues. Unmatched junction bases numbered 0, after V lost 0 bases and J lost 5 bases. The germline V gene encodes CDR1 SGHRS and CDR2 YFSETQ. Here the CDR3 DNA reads TGCGCCAGCAGCTTGGCGGGGGGAGATACGCAGTATTTT. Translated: CASSLAGGDTQYF.

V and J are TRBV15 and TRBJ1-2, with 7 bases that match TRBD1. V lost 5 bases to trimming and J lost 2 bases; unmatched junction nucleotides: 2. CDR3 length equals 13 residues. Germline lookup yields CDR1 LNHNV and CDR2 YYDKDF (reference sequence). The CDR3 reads CATSLQGNYGYTF. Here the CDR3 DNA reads TGTGCCACCAGCTTACAGGGGAACTATGGCTACACCTTC.